The following is a TCR beta chain sequence with its context. There are a few counts of this clonotype. No antigen is known for it. No quality values exist for individual bases; no much larger clone is one base distant. V drops 3 bases and J drops 2 bases, leaving 11 bases in between. Reading the germline V gene (reference sequence) gives CDR1 DFQATT and CDR2 SNEGSKA. Reading from cysteine to phenylalanine, the CDR3 counts 13 amino acids. CDR3 DNA is the only sequence kept; it has 39 bases, read in frame from the first base. This entry comes from a study of T-cell reconstitution after alpha-beta-depleted transplantation in children listed by TCRdb under 2016. With respect to the entire study: Using TCR repertoire profiling, the study followed T-cell immune reconstitution in a quantitative way in children after TCRalphabeta/CD19-depleted allogeneic hematopoietic cell transplantation.

Broader findings and caveats from the paper: Hyperexpanded clone frequencies declined over subsequent months; after one year, T-cell counts and TCRbeta diversity were mostly attributed to newly produced T cells. The apparently early recovery of alphabetaT-cell counts about two months after transplant reportedly depended on only several hundred rapidly expanded clones that came from non-depleted graft cells. In some patients, the high TCRbeta diversity seen at day 60 was put down to recipient T cells and intrathymic progenitors that had survived conditioning.

The library was built by means of PCR. Reads for this sample came from an Illumina HiSeq 2500. Molecular barcoding was employed in the preparation of TCR libraries, with unique molecular identifiers being used to normalize TCRbeta repertoire quantification. TCRdb reworked the public reads: Q25 trimming with fastp, MiXCR clone assembly, productive beta chains retained. CDR3 protein duplicates are merged, each entry listing the most common genes and DNA. The sample table lists around 300,000 distinct CDR3 sequences, approximately 20% of them with a count of one. The leading ten clones occupy about 10% of the sample. Sample treatment or condition, as interpreted from the label and publication: allogeneic hematopoietic cell transplantation with graft depleted of TCRalphabeta T cells and CD19 B cells. The transplant recipients were children given TCRalphabeta/CD19-depleted allogeneic hematopoietic cell grafts.

This receptor was identified in a male patient between 10 and 17 years old who had a stem cell transplant for acute lymphoblastic leukemia, so the T cells may come from the graft donor. This specimen was PBMCs, mostly from graft donor cells, taken 180 days after TCRalphabeta/CD19-depleted stem cell transplant. The chain employs TRBV20-1 and TRBJ2-7, and possibly TRBD1, on 6 matching bases. The DNA is TGCAGTGCTAGGAGGACAGCCGCCTACGAGCAGTACTTC. This codes for CSARRTAAYEQYF.